The subject of this entry is one TCR beta chain. The antigen is not known. The sample originates from a study of cytomegalovirus exposure and HLA in healthy donors. General study findings and limits: Cytomegalovirus-associated TCR beta chains were listed, numbering roughly 150. Exclusion as indistinguishable affected some V segments, including TRBV6-2 and TRBV6-3. Available immune exposure information was restricted to CMV serostatus only.

A multiplex PCR was run with 60 Vbeta primers and 13 Jbeta primers. Sequenced by immunoSEQ multiplex PCR; TCRdb stores in-frame clones only, minus some. The table shows 170,000 or so clones, with roughly 80% occurring only once. Per germline, CDR1 SGHTA and CDR2 FQGNSA. The CDR3 totals 15 residues. The ends lost 5 bases at V and 4 bases at J; junction bases unmatched: 9. The sequence was obtained from a woman aged 45-59 years in good health and CMV-seropositive. This sequence joins TRBV7-2 and TRBJ1-1, with TRBD1 identical over 8 bases. The sample consisted of PBMCs. CDR3 DNA: TGTGCCAGCAGCCCGGTGGACAGGGTGAGCACTGAAGCTTTCTTT. It specifies CASSPVDRVSTEAFF. Variable domain in full (rest from reference TRBV7-2 and TRBJ1-1): GAGVSQSPSNKVTEKGKDVELRCDPISGHTALYWYRQSLGQGLEFLIYFQGNSAPDKSGLPSDRFSAERTGGSVSTLTIQRTQQEDSAVYLCASSPVDRVSTEAFFGQGTRLTVV.